The 27 T cell receptor beta chains given below trace back to one sample, sequenced in a study of T cell responses to AZD1222 COVID-19 vaccine. Method: immunoSEQ multiplex PCR; TCRdb's copy keeps in-frame clones and lacks some. The sample contains approximately 110,000 clones, 80% to 90% of which appear only once. Sample: peripheral blood, taken on day 0 of AZD1222 vaccination. These receptors all stem from an adult in good health.

V usage is TRBV5-1 and J usage is TRBJ2-2; weak D call: TRBD1 (6 bases). The V and J ends lost 2 bases and 6 bases respectively, with 17 bases between them. The CDR3 is 16 amino acids. Germline CDR1 and CDR2: SGHRS and YFSETQ. The DNA for the CDR3 is TGCGCCAGCAGCTTTCAGGGGTCGATTCTCTCCGGGGAGCTGTTTTTT. The encoded protein is CASSFQGSILSGELFF. Complete variable domain (other parts from reference TRBV5-1 and TRBJ2-2): KAGVTQTPRYLIKTRGQQVTLSCSPISGHRSVSWYQQTPGQGLQFLFEYFSETQRNKGNFPGRFSGRQFSNSRSEMNVSTLELGDSALYLCASSFQGSILSGELFFGEGSRLTVL.

This clone turned up a few times. The chain uses TRBV28 and TRBJ1-2; 9 bases map to TRBD1. V trimming: 6 bases; J trimming: 10 bases; junction bases outside the gene matches: 9. This CDR3 is built from 13 residues. CDR1 is MDHEN, CDR2 SYDVKM, per germline. CDR3 region: CASSVGQGFDYTF. The CDR3 region has the DNA TGTGCCAGCAGCGTGGGACAGGGATTCGACTACACCTTC.

The J gene is TRBJ1-2, the V gene TRBV18; D is uncertain. The germline gives CDR1 KGHSH, CDR2 LQKENI. The CDR3 has 13 residues. The germline V and J ends were trimmed by 2 bases and 5 bases, with 9 bases remaining between them. CDR3 sequence (DNA): TGTGCCAGCTCACCATCGGAGGAGTATGGCTACACCTTC. Encoded protein: CASSPSEEYGYTF.

The V call is TRBV6-1, the J call TRBJ1-1, with 8 bases matching TRBD1. The CDR3 runs to 14 residues. Germline trimming cut 8 bases from V and 2 bases from J; bases unmatched to any gene: 7. Germline-derived CDR1 and CDR2 are MNHNS and SASEGT. CDR3 nucleotides: TGTGCCAGCGATTTCAGGGGGCGAAACACTGAAGCTTTCTTT. Translating gives CASDFRGRNTEAFF.

The rearrangement links TRBV10-1 to TRBJ2-3; 7 bases are a match to TRBD1. Germline V CDR1 and CDR2: WNHNN, SYGVQD (reference sequence). The CDR3 covers 13 residues. The V segment lost 5 bases and the J segment 4 bases; nucleotides outside the gene matches: 3. The CDR3 nucleotides are TGCGCCAGCAGTAGACAGGGAGCAGATACGCAGTATTTT. Protein product: CASSRQGADTQYF.

The gene calls are TRBV7-9 and TRBJ1-6, with 7 positions matching TRBD1. The germline V gene encodes CDR1 SEHNR and CDR2 FQNEAQ (reference sequence). CDR3 length: 15 amino acids. The junction had 4 bases not matched to a gene; V was cut back by 1 base and J by 7 bases. The CDR3 region has the DNA TGTGCCAGCAGCTTAGAGGGGGCTGAAAATTCACCCCTCCACTTT. Protein sequence: CASSLEGAENSPLHF.

The chain carries TRBV18 and TRBJ2-7, with 9 bases aligning to TRBD1. Trimming at V came to 4 bases and at J to 6 bases, leaving 10 bases not matched to a gene. CDR1 and CDR2 (germline): KGHSH, LQKENI. The CDR3 consists of 15 residues. CDR3 sequence: CASSQPGQGSLEQYF. CDR3 coding DNA: TGTGCCAGCTCACAACCGGGACAGGGATCTCTCGAGCAGTACTTC.

J is TRBJ2-7 and V is TRBV19; D may be TRBD2 (6 bases). V shed 10 bases and J shed 2 bases, with 15 bases lying between them. The germline CDR1 and CDR2 sequences are LNHDA and SQIVND (reference sequence). This CDR3 has 13 amino acids. The CDR3 nucleotides are TGTGCCACCCGGAGGGCGGGCACCTACGAGCAGTACTTC. Its translation is CATRRAGTYEQYF.

J is TRBJ1-2 and V is TRBV12-3 or TRBV12-4; D remains unclear. V lost 9 bases to trimming and J lost 5 bases, with 16 bases between them. The CDR3 is 13 residues long. The CDR3 region has the DNA TGTGCCAGTAGGTTCGGGCGCACTTATGGCTACACCTTC. It is translated as CASRFGRTYGYTF.

The chain couples TRBV11-3 to TRBJ2-7, with unresolved D. CDR3 size: 14 residues. Trimming pared 5 bases from V and 2 bases from J, leaving 13 bases between. CDR1 is SGHNT, CDR2 YENEEA, per germline. The CDR3 region has the DNA TGTGCCAGCAGCGGTGGGGTAGCAGCCTACGAGCAGTACTTC. Protein product: CASSGGVAAYEQYF.

V gene TRBV30 combines with J gene TRBJ2-3; TRBD2 matches at 12 bases. The germline CDR1 and CDR2 sequences are GTSNPN and SVGIG (reference sequence). J was trimmed by 5 bases and V by 2 bases; bases with no gene match: 8. This CDR3 is 16 amino acids long. CDR3 in DNA: TGTGCCTGGAGTTCTGGGACTAGCGGGTCGGGAGATACGCAGTATTTT. Translating gives CAWSSGTSGSGDTQYF.

Only one count was recorded for this clone. This chain uses TRBV30 with TRBJ1-2; D not certain. Trimming took 2 bases from V and 5 from J, leaving 9 bases between them. The CDR3 sequence is 12 residues long. Per the germline V gene, CDR1 is GTSNPN and CDR2 is SVGIG (reference sequence). The CDR3 spells CAWSWLGYGYTF. The CDR3 region has the DNA TGTGCCTGGAGTTGGCTAGGGTATGGCTACACCTTC.

This chain uses TRBV12-3 or TRBV12-4 with TRBJ1-1; D unresolved. CDR3 length equals 13 residues. Trimming removed 1 base from V and 3 bases from J, with 6 bases in between. Written as DNA, the CDR3 is TGTGCCAGCAGTTTAGGGGGTGACACTGAAGCTTTCTTT. It is translated as CASSLGGDTEAFF.

The rearrangement joins TRBV27 to TRBJ2-5, with 10 bases matching TRBD1. Germline CDR1 MNHEY, CDR2 SMNVEV (reference sequence). The CDR3 is made up of 15 amino acids. Losses at the gene ends were 5 bases for V and 4 bases for J; bases not matched to a gene: 7. CDR3 protein: CASSHRDRGRETQYF. CDR3 in DNA: TGTGCCAGCAGTCACCGGGACAGGGGTAGAGAGACCCAGTACTTC.

This clone occurred once. The chain links TRBV6-2 or TRBV6-3 to TRBJ1-4; D is unresolved. Germline loops: CDR1 MNHEY, CDR2 SVGEGT. CDR3 length equals 15 residues. V gave up 2 bases and J gave up 0 bases, with 7 bases separating them. CDR3 residues: CASSYEASTNEKLFF. The CDR3 DNA follows: TGTGCCAGCAGTTACGAGGCTTCAACTAATGAAAAACTGTTTTTT.

The chain has TRBV5-1 and TRBJ2-5, with TRBD1 matching 10 bases. Unmatched junction bases numbered 27, after V lost 0 bases and J lost 10 bases. Per germline, CDR1 SGHRS and CDR2 YFSETQ. The CDR3 runs to 21 residues. CDR3 sequence: CASSLGVRTGGLPHTREGQYF. The CDR3 DNA sequence: TGCGCCAGCAGCTTGGGGGTAAGGACAGGGGGACTTCCCCACACAAGAGAGGGCCAGTACTTC.

This rearrangement joins TRBV27 to TRBJ2-7, with 7 bases aligning to TRBD2. Losses at the gene ends were 6 bases for V and 0 bases for J; bases not matched to a gene: 11. The CDR3 contains 16 residues. Germline V gene lookup returns CDR1 MNHEY and CDR2 SMNVEV (reference sequence). The DNA for the CDR3 is TGTGCCAGCAGCCGGATGGGCGGGAGCGGCTCCTACGAGCAGTACTTC. This sequence encodes CASSRMGGSGSYEQYF.

The genes are TRBV10-3 and TRBJ1-2, with 10 bases matching TRBD1. CDR1 is ENHRY, CDR2 SYGVKD, per germline. The CDR3 contains 15 residues. J gave up 2 bases and V 4 bases, and 4 bases lay outside the gene matches. This CDR3 is CAISAGGQGNYGYTF. DNA for the CDR3: TGTGCCATCAGTGCAGGGGGACAGGGGAACTATGGCTACACCTTC.

The chain is built from TRBV27 and TRBJ2-1, with 8 bases fitting TRBD2. Germline V gene lookup returns CDR1 MNHEY and CDR2 SMNVEV (reference sequence). The length of the CDR3 is 15 residues. Trimming took 4 bases from V and 4 from J; bases not matched to a gene: 6. CDR3 nucleotides: TGTGCCAGCAGTTCCCCCCAGCGGGGGTACAATGAGCAGTTCTTC. Translating gives CASSSPQRGYNEQFF.

CDR3 amino acids: CASSLGGQGRLGTEAFF. DNA of the CDR3: TGTGCCAGCAGCTTAGGGGGACAGGGGAGACTGGGCACTGAAGCTTTCTTT. The chain joins TRBV11-3 to TRBJ1-1; TRBD1 aligns across 10 bases. The CDR3 extends over 17 amino acids. The ends lost 1 base at V and 4 bases at J; junction bases unmatched: 9. Per germline, CDR1 SGHNT and CDR2 YENEEA.

This clone came up once. V and J are TRBV24-1 and TRBJ2-7; 16 bases map to TRBD2. The CDR3 consists of 19 residues. Per the germline V gene, CDR1 is KGHDR and CDR2 is SFDVKD. V dropped 4 bases and J dropped 5; count of bases not matched to a gene: 13. The CDR3, as DNA: TGTGCCACCAGTGACCCGGGGGGGACTAGCGGGAGGGCCGTCGACGAGCAGTACTTC. Its protein is CATSDPGGTSGRAVDEQYF.

CDR3 sequence (DNA): TGTGCCAGCAGCCAGGGGGGTACTGAAGCTTTCTTT. This gives the protein CASSQGGTEAFF. The chain joins TRBV3-1 (or the pseudogene TRBV3-2) to TRBJ1-1; maybe TRBD1 (5 bases). The CDR3 spans 12 residues. V dropped 3 bases and J dropped 5 bases, with 7 bases sitting between them. The germline V gene has CDR1 LGHDT and CDR2 YNNKEL (reference sequence).

The chain's CDR3 is CASSFSAGRFYGYTF. CDR3 in DNA: TGTGCCAGCAGTTTCTCCGCCGGCCGGTTCTATGGCTACACCTTC. The rearrangement links TRBV27 to TRBJ1-2; D unclear. Germline assignment: CDR1 MNHEY and CDR2 SMNVEV (reference sequence). Deletions cut 3 bases from V and 4 bases from J, with 15 bases between. The CDR3 extends over 15 amino acids.

The chain combines TRBV24-1 with TRBJ2-3; 12 nucleotides match TRBD2. This CDR3 is 17 amino acids long. Trimming cost V 2 bases and J 2 bases; bases outside gene matches: 4. Germline CDR1 KGHDR, CDR2 SFDVKD. CDR3 residues: CATSDSASGGATDTQYF. The CDR3 DNA follows: TGTGCCACCAGTGATTCGGCTAGCGGGGGGGCCACAGATACGCAGTATTTT.

A remark on this clone: Its ends do not fully match the called genes, so a read error is possible. This chain links TRBV7-7 with TRBJ2-3, with 8 bases that match TRBD2. This CDR3 region has 16 residues. CDR1 is SSHAT and CDR2 is FNYEAQ in the germline V gene (reference sequence). The CDR3 reads CASSPGSGSVADTQYF. In DNA, the CDR3 is TGTGCTAGCAGCCCAGGGAGCGGGAGCGTGGCAGATACGCAGTATTTT.

A single count supports this clone. The chain joins TRBV2 to TRBJ2-1; D call uncertain. The CDR3 loop spans 11 amino acids. Germline CDR1 reads SNHLY; CDR2 reads FYNNEI. V dropped 5 bases and J dropped 9 bases, with 8 bases sitting between them. This CDR3 reads CASSRRSEQFF. The CDR3, as DNA: TGTGCCAGCAGTAGGCGGAGTGAGCAGTTCTTC.

V usage is TRBV4-2 and J usage is TRBJ1-3; no clear D gene. CDR1 is LGHNA, CDR2 YNFKEQ, per germline. The CDR3 has 16 residues. V was cut by 0 bases and J by 3 bases, with 12 bases left in between. The CDR3 DNA reads as TGTGCCAGCAGCCAAGACGTACGGGGATATGGAAACACCATATATTTT. It yields the protein CASSQDVRGYGNTIYF.